The 23 T cell receptor beta chains below come from one sample, sequenced in a study of T cells in Graves' hyperthyroidism and ophthalmopathy. Amplified TCR beta CDR3 regions derived from RNA transcripts. TCR CDR3 underwent first-round RT-PCR with the HTBI primer set. MiXCR, run by TCRdb on the multiplex PCR reads, gives a single entry per CDR3 protein. The sample contains about 360,000 distinct CDR3 sequences, less than 15% of which appear only once. Sequencing input: blood. These TCRs come from a man aged 25 to 45 with Graves' hyperthyroidism that later progressed to Graves' ophthalmopathy.

This clonotype was detected ten times or more. This rearrangement joins TRBV30 to TRBJ2-1; 9 bases line up with TRBD1. The J segment lost 3 bases and the V segment lost 7 bases, leaving 7 bases of the junction unmatched. The germline CDR1 and CDR2 sequences are GTSNPN and SVGIG (reference sequence). This CDR3 has 14 amino acids. In DNA form, the CDR3 reads TGTGCCTATGAGACAGGGGGGGGCTACAATGAGCAGTTCTTC. Translated: CAYETGGGYNEQFF.

Written as DNA, the CDR3 is TGTGCCAGCAGCCTCGTCGGGACACTGAACACTGAAGCTTTCTTT. Its protein product is CASSLVGTLNTEAFF. The J gene is TRBJ1-1, the V gene TRBV7-9, with D possibly TRBD1 on 6 matching bases. The CDR3 runs to 15 residues. The germline gives CDR1 SEHNR, CDR2 FQNEAQ (reference sequence). V was clipped by 5 bases and J by 0 bases, with 13 bases between them.

This clonotype appeared many times. The chain uses TRBV7-7 and TRBJ2-1, with D unclear. V lost 0 bases to trimming and J lost 0 bases, with 6 bases between them. Germline V lookup: CDR1 SSHAT, CDR2 FNYEAQ (reference sequence). The CDR3 consists of 15 residues. The CDR3 here is CASSLAVSSYNEQFF. The CDR3 DNA reads as TGTGCCAGCAGCTTAGCGGTAAGCTCCTACAATGAGCAGTTCTTC.

This rearrangement joins TRBV6-2 or TRBV6-3 to TRBJ1-6; D remains unclear. CDR3 length equals 16 residues. CDR1 MNHEY and CDR2 SVGEGT come from the germline V gene. V was cut by 5 bases and J by 5 bases, with 16 bases left in between. The CDR3 spells CASSHPFPLDNSPLHF. CDR3 sequence (DNA): TGTGCCAGCAGTCACCCCTTTCCTTTGGATAATTCACCCCTCCACTTT.

The chain uses TRBV27 and TRBJ2-5; D remains unclear. The CDR3 runs 15 residues. Trimming left V 0 bases short and J 4 bases short, with 12 bases between. Germline V lookup: CDR1 MNHEY, CDR2 SMNVEV (reference sequence). The CDR3 spells CASSLSGFGRETQYF. CDR3 sequence (DNA): TGTGCCAGCAGTTTATCTGGTTTCGGCCGAGAGACCCAGTACTTC.

This clonotype was seen repeatedly, ten times or more. The genes are TRBV27 and TRBJ1-1, with 11 nucleotides matching TRBD1. The V gene end was trimmed by 3 bases and the J gene end by 2 bases; junction bases not matched to a gene: 5. CDR1 is MNHEY, CDR2 SMNVEV, per germline (reference sequence). There are 16 residues in the CDR3. The CDR3 DNA is TGTGCCAGCAGTTTGCGGACAGGGGGCAAAAACACTGAAGCTTTCTTT. This gives the protein CASSLRTGGKNTEAFF.

This clonotype has more than one count but fewer than ten. The J gene is TRBJ2-5, the V gene TRBV5-1; D is tentatively TRBD1 or TRBD2 (5 bases each). This CDR3 has 14 amino acids. V lost 2 bases to trimming and J lost 6 bases, with 14 bases between them. From germline, CDR1 is SGHRS and CDR2 YFSETQ. The CDR3 region has the DNA TGCGCCAGCAGCTTCGAGGGGCTGGGGCAGACCCAGTACTTC. Translated, it gives CASSFEGLGQTQYF. Using reference TRBV5-1 and TRBJ2-5 for the parts outside the CDR3, the full variable domain is KAGVTQTPRYLIKTRGQQVTLSCSPISGHRSVSWYQQTPGQGLQFLFEYFSETQRNKGNFPGRFSGRQFSNSRSEMNVSTLELGDSALYLCASSFEGLGQTQYFGPGTRLLVL.

This clonotype was picked up many times. The CDR3 spells CASSFTGMGGELFF. The CDR3 bases are TGTGCCAGCAGCTTCACAGGGATGGGCGGGGAGCTGTTTTTT. This chain uses TRBV7-2 with TRBJ2-2; a possible D gene is TRBD1 (6 bases). The CDR3 has 14 amino acids. The ends were cut back, 3 bases at V and 7 bases at J, with 12 bases in the middle. Germline loops: CDR1 SGHTA, CDR2 FQGNSA.

V gene TRBV7-2 combines with J gene TRBJ1-1; TRBD1 matches at 8 bases. The length of the CDR3 is 18 residues. V was pared by 5 bases and J by 1 base, with 15 bases of the junction left unmatched. Germline-derived CDR1 and CDR2 are SGHTA and FQGNSA. The CDR3 bases are TGTGCCAGCAGCCTATTAATACCACAGGGGGTTAGGAACACTGAAGCTTTCTTT. Protein product: CASSLLIPQGVRNTEAFF.

The chain carries TRBV18 and TRBJ2-7; 7 nucleotides match TRBD1. With 6 bases clipped from V and 7 bases from J, the junction kept 15 bases outside the gene matches. The CDR3 spans 15 residues. Germline values: CDR1 KGHSH, CDR2 LQKENI. CDR3 amino acids: CASSRQGNPGGEQYF. The CDR3 DNA follows: TGTGCCAGCTCCCGACAGGGAAACCCCGGCGGGGAGCAGTACTTC.

This clonotype has only a few counts. V gene TRBV2 combines with J gene TRBJ2-7, with unresolved D. V lost 1 base and J 2 bases, leaving 9 bases between the germline ends. CDR1 SNHLY and CDR2 FYNNEI come from the germline V gene. The CDR3 is made up of 14 amino acids. The CDR3 here is CASSEGPGAYEQYF. CDR3 bases: TGTGCCAGCAGTGAAGGCCCCGGCGCCTACGAGCAGTACTTC.

This clonotype occurred many times. This CDR3 is CATTPGTGGTYEQYF. The CDR3 coding sequence is TGTGCCACGACTCCCGGGACAGGGGGCACCTACGAGCAGTACTTC. The chain uses TRBV6-1 and TRBJ2-7; 12 nucleotides line up with TRBD1. Trimming cost V 10 bases and J 2 bases; bases outside gene matches: 9. The V gene's germline CDR1 is MNHNS and CDR2 SASEGT. The length of the CDR3 is 15 residues.

This clonotype was recorded at least ten times. V usage is TRBV6-1 and J usage is TRBJ2-5, with D maybe TRBD1 (6 bases). The V end lost 6 bases, the J end lost 5 bases, and 13 bases lay between the germline ends. The CDR3 has 13 amino acids. Germline V gene lookup returns CDR1 MNHNS and CDR2 SASEGT. This CDR3 reads CASRVTGKETQYF. Here the CDR3 DNA reads TGTGCCAGCAGGGTTACAGGGAAGGAGACCCAGTACTTC.

This clonotype was seen repeatedly, ten times or more. The V gene is TRBV11-3, the J gene TRBJ1-1, with TRBD1 identical over 10 bases. CDR3 length: 16 amino acids. V dropped 1 base and J dropped 3; count of bases not matched to a gene: 5. Germline CDR1 SGHNT, CDR2 YENEEA. DNA of the CDR3: TGTGCCAGCAGCTTAGGGCGAGGACAGGGGGACACTGAAGCTTTCTTT. Its translation: CASSLGRGQGDTEAFF.

V usage is TRBV13 and J usage is TRBJ2-1, with TRBD2 matching over 10 bases. After removal of 3 bases from V and 7 bases from J, the junction contained 9 bases not matched to a gene. Germline CDR1 PRHDT, CDR2 FYEKMQ (reference sequence). This CDR3 has 16 residues. In nucleotides, the CDR3 is TGTGCCAGCAGCTTCGGACTAGCGGAGGTTATTAATGAGCAGTTCTTC. Protein sequence: CASSFGLAEVINEQFF. The complete variable domain, with remaining parts taken from reference TRBV13 and TRBJ2-1, reads AAGVIQSPRHLIKEKRETATLKCYPIPRHDTVYWYQQGPGQDPQFLISFYEKMQSDKGSIPDRFSAQQFSDYHSELNMSSLELGDSALYFCASSFGLAEVINEQFFGPGTRLTVL.

This clonotype was detected a few times. V is TRBV7-8 and J is TRBJ2-2; D is unclear. V shed 6 bases and J shed 0 bases, with 8 bases lying between them. This CDR3 region has 14 residues. Germline V gene lookup returns CDR1 SGHVS and CDR2 FQNEAQ. The CDR3 reads CASSPTTNTGELFF. CDR3 DNA: TGTGCCAGCAGTCCTACAACGAACACCGGGGAGCTGTTTTTT.

The chain links TRBV6-9 to TRBJ1-5, with D unresolved. The CDR3 has 15 amino acids. Germline V lookup: CDR1 MNHGY, CDR2 SVAAGI. V gave up 3 bases and J gave up 4 bases, with 13 bases separating them. The CDR3 bases are TGTGCCAGCAGTTACTTGTCGCCCGATAATCAGCCCCAGCATTTT. It codes for CASSYLSPDNQPQHF.

This clonotype was counted at least ten times. The gene calls are TRBV20-1 and TRBJ1-1; unclear D gene. The germline V gene has CDR1 DFQATT and CDR2 SNEGSKA (reference sequence). Trimming removed 0 bases at V and 11 bases at J, with 16 bases between. The CDR3 extends over 13 amino acids. CDR3 loop: CSARDPQHSGAFF. The CDR3 DNA sequence: TGCAGTGCTAGAGACCCCCAACACTCCGGTGCTTTCTTT.

At least ten counts were recorded for this clonotype. V and J are TRBV12-3 or TRBV12-4 and TRBJ1-5; D is unclear. The length of the CDR3 is 12 residues. The V end lost 3 bases, the J end lost 6 bases, and 6 bases lay between the germline ends. The CDR3 coding sequence is TGTGCCAGCAGTTTTGAGGGTCAGCCCCAGCATTTT. Protein product: CASSFEGQPQHF.

This clonotype was found a few times. This sequence joins TRBV27 and TRBJ1-5; D uncertain. Trimming took off 0 bases at V and 7 bases at J, with 7 bases between the two ends. This CDR3 spans 13 amino acids. From germline, CDR1 is MNHEY and CDR2 SMNVEV (reference sequence). The CDR3 region has the DNA TGTGCCAGCAGTTTATCGGAAGTCCAGCCCCAGCATTTT. Its protein product is CASSLSEVQPQHF.

With respect to this clonotype: As the CDR3 is not closed by the conserved phenylalanine or tryptophan, this likely results from a read error. The chain links TRBV7-2 to TRBJ2-7; the match to TRBD2 covers 9 bases. The V segment lost 4 bases and the J segment 6 bases; nucleotides outside the gene matches: 7. This CDR3 has 14 residues. Per germline, CDR1 SGHTA and CDR2 FQGNSA. The CDR3: CASSWRAGGLEQYL. CDR3 sequence (DNA): TGTGCCAGCAGCTGGAGGGCGGGGGGGCTCGAGCAGTACCTC.

J is TRBJ1-3 and V is TRBV3-1, with D possibly matching TRBD1 (6 bases). CDR1 is LGHDT and CDR2 is YNNKEL in the germline V gene (reference sequence). The V end was cut by 2 bases, the J end by 2 bases, with 7 bases between. This CDR3 is 14 amino acids long. DNA of the CDR3: TGTGCCAGCAGCCAAAGGGGGGCTGGAAACACCATATATTTT. Translating it yields CASSQRGAGNTIYF.

This clonotype was counted at least ten times. This chain links TRBV12-3 or TRBV12-4 with TRBJ1-1; D gene ambiguous. Deletions cut 3 bases from V and 5 bases from J, with 10 bases between. The CDR3 has 13 amino acids. CDR3 bases: TGTGCCAGCAGTTTGTTCCCGACAACTGAAGCTTTCTTT. Amino acids: CASSLFPTTEAFF.